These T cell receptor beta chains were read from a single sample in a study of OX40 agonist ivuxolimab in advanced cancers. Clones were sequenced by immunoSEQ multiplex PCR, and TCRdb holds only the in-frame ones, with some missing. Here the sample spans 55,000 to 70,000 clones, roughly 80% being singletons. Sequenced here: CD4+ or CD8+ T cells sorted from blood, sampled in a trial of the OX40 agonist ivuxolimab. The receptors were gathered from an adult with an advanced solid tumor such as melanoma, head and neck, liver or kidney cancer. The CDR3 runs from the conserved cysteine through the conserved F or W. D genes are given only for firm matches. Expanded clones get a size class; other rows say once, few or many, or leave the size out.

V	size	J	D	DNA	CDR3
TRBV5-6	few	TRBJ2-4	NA	TGTGCCAGCAGCCCTGGAATCCAGACTGACATTCAGTACTTC	CASSPGIQTDIQYF
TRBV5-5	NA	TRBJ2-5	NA	TGTGCCAGCAGCCCCTCCCCCGGGGGAGGAGAGACCCAGTACTTC	CASSPSPGGGETQYF
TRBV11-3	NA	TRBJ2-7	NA	TGTGCCAGCAGCTTAGATTCGGTCTACGAGCAGTACTTC	CASSLDSVYEQYF
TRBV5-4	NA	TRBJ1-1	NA	TGTGCCAGCAGCTTCAAGGCCACTGAAGCTTTCTTT	CASSFKATEAFF
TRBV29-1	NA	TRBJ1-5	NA	TGCAGCGTTGAATTAGGGCCCGGTAGCAATCAGCCCCAGCATTTT	CSVELGPGSNQPQHF
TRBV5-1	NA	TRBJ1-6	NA	TGCGCCAGCAGCTTGGGGTGGGCCCAGAGCTCCTATAATTCACCCCTCCACTTT	CASSLGWAQSSYNSPLHF
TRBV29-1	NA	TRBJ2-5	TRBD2	TGCAGCGTTGGATCCGCGGGGGGCCGGGAGACCCAGTACTTC	CSVGSAGGRETQYF
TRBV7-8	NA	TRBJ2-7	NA	TGTGCCAGCAGCTTAGCCAGACAGACCGAGCAGTACTTC	CASSLARQTEQYF
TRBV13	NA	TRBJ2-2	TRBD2	TGTGCCAGCAAGATTAGCGGGGGTGGCACCGGGGAGCTGTTTTTT	CASKISGGGTGELFF
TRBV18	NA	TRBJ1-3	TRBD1	TGTGCCAGCTTCGGACAGGTCGGAAACACCATATATTTT	CASFGQVGNTIYF
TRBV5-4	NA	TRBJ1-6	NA	TGTGCCAGCAGCCCTCGTCCCCCTCCGTCGGATTCACCCCTCCACTTT	CASSPRPPPSDSPLHF
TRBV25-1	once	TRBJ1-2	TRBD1	TGTGCCAGCCAATCCGACAGGGTCTATGGCTACACCTTC	CASQSDRVYGYTF
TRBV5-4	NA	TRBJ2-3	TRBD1	TGTGCTAGCTCCAATCCTCCGGGACAGGGTGAAGATACGCAGTATTTT	CASSNPPGQGEDTQYF